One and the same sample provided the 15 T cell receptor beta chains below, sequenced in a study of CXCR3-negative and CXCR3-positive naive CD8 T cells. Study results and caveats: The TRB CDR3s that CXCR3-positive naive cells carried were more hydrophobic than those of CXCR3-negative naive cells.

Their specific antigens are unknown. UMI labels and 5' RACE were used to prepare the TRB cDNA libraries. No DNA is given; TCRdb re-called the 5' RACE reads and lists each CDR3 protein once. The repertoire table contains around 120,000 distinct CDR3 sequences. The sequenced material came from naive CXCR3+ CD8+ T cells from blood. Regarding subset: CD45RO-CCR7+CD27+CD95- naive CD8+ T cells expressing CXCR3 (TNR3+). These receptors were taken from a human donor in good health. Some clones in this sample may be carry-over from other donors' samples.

The CDR3 protein is CASSFGLASEQFF. The V and J genes are TRBV14 and TRBJ2-1; TCRdb calls TRBD2, which cannot be checked without DNA. The germline CDR1 and CDR2 sequences are SGHDN and FVKESK. The CDR3 is 13 amino acids. The complete variable domain, with remaining parts taken from reference TRBV14 and TRBJ2-1, reads EAGVTQFPSHSVIEKGQTVTLRCDPISGHDNLYWYRRVMGKEIKFLLHFVKESKQDESGMPNNRFLAERTGGTYSTLKVQPAELEDSGVYFCASSFGLASEQFFGPGTRLTVL.

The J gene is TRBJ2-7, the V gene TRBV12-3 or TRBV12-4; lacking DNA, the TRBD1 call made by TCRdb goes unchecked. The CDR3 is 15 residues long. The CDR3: CASSFYDRNPYEQYF.

CDR3 loop: CASSLADRALGNTIYF. The chain links TRBV7-6 to TRBJ1-3. Per the germline V gene, CDR1 is SGHVS and CDR2 is FNYEAQ. This CDR3 comprises 16 residues.

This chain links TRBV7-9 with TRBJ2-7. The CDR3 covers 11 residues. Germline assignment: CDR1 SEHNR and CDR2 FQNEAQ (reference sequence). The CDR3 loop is CASSWGYEQYF.

CDR3: CASSYAGDGYTF. This chain connects TRBV6-5 to TRBJ1-2; TCRdb calls TRBD1, which cannot be checked without DNA. The CDR3 is 12 residues long. Germline V CDR1 and CDR2: MNHEY, SVGAGI.

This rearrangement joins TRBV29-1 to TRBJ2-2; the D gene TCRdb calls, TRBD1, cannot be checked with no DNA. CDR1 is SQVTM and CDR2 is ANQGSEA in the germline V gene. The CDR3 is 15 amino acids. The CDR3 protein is CSVAGTGERTGELFF.

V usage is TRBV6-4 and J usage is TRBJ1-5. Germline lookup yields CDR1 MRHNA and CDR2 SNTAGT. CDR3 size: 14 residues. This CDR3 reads CASSDGYSNQPQHF.

Here the CDR3 reads CASSRSEGQINYDYTF. The chain has TRBV4-3 and TRBJ1-2; TCRdb returns TRBD1, unconfirmable since there is no DNA. The CDR3 extends over 16 amino acids. Looked up from germline, CDR1 is LGHNA and CDR2 is YSLEER.

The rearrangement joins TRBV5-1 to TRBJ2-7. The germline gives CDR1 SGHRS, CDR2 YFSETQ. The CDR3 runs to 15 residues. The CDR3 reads CASSPVSGSSYEQYF.

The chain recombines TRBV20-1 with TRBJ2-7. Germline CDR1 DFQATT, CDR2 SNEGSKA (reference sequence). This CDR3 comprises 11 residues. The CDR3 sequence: CSARLVYEQYF.

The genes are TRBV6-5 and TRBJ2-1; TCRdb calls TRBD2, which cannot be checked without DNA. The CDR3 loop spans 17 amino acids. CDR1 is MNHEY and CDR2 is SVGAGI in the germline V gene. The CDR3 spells CASSYSADRSSYNEQFF.

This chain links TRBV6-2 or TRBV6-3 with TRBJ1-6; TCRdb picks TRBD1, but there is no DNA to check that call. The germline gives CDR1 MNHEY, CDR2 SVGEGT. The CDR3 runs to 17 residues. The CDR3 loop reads CASSYSIGESYNSPLHF.

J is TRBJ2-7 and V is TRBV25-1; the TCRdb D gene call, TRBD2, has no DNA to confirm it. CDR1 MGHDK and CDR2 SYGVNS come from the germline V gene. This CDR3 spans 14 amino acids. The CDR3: CASSEFGREVEQYF.

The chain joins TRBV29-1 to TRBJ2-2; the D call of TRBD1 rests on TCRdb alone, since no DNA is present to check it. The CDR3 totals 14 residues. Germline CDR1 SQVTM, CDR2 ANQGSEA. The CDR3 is CSVARTDNTGELFF.

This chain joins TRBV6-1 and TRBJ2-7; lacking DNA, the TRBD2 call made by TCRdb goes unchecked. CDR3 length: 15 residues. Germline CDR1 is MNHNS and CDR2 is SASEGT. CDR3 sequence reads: CASSEDSGSQYEQYF.